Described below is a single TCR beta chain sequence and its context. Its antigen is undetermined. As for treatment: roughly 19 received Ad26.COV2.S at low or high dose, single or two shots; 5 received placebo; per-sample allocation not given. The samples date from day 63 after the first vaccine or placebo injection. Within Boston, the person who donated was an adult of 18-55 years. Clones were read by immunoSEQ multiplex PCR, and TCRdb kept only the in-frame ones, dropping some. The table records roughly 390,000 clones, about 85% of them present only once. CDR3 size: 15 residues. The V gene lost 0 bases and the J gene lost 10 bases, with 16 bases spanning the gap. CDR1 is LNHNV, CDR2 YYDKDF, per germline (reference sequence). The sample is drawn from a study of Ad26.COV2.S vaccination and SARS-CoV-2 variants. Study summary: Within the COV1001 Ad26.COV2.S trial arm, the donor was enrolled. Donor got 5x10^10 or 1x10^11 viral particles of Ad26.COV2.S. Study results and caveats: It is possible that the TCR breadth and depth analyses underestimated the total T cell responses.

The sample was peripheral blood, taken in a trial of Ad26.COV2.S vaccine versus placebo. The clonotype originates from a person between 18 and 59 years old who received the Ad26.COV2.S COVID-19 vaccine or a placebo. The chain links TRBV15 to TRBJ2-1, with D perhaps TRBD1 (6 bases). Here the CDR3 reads CATSRDQDSVREQFF. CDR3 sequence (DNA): TGTGCCACCAGCAGAGATCAGGACAGCGTCCGAGAGCAGTTCTTC. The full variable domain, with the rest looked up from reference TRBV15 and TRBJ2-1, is DAMVIQNPRYQVTQFGKPVTLSCSQTLNHNVMYWYQQKSSQAPKLLFHYYDKDFNNEADTPDNFQSRRPNTSFCFLDIRSPGLGDTAMYLCATSRDQDSVREQFFGPGTRLTVL.